Below, 27 T cell receptor beta chains from the same sample are listed, as sequenced in a study of shared clonotypes between healthy human individuals (TCRdb year 2020). The library was obtained by the immunoSEQ multiplex PCR assay. In TCRdb, the immuneACCESS table is reduced to in-frame sequences with V and J assigned. These tables do not hold every clone; where another copy was compared, an unresolved V gene accounts for under half, and the others remain unexplained. The sample data list 100,000 or so clones, and around 68% of these were observed just once. The ten largest clones take up roughly 24% of the sample. What was sequenced was memory CD8+ T cells sorted from blood. Taken with the paper, the label for cell subset or site translates to: CD45RO+ cells pooled with CCR7-negative TemRA cells. All receptors come from a woman in her 30s in good health.

The CDR3 protein is CASSGQSLAREQYF. CDR3 nucleotides: TGCGCCAGCAGCGGACAGTCCTTAGCGCGGGAGCAGTACTTC. The genes are TRBV5-1 and TRBJ2-7; TRBD1 might be the D (6 bases). This CDR3 spans 14 amino acids. V was pared by 4 bases and J by 7 bases, with 18 bases between. The germline V gene encodes CDR1 SGHRS and CDR2 YFSETQ.

In its sample, this clone was seen once. The chain couples TRBV5-8 to TRBJ1-2, with a possible D match to TRBD1 (6 bases). The CDR3 is 15 amino acids. With 5 bases removed from V and 8 bases from J, the gap between germline ends came to 22 bases. Germline CDR1 and CDR2: SGHTS and YDEGEE. The CDR3 loop is CASSEAARGYEGYTF. CDR3 bases: TGTGCCAGCAGTGAGGCGGCCAGGGGTTATGAGGGCTACACCTTC.

This chain links TRBV7-6 with TRBJ2-1; D remains ambiguous. Trimming removed 4 bases at V and 4 bases at J, with 8 bases between. The germline CDR1 and CDR2 sequences are SGHVS and FNYEAQ. The CDR3 is made up of 13 amino acids. In DNA, the CDR3 is TGTGCCAGCAGCTCGCAAGCGTACAATGAGCAGTTCTTC. This codes for CASSSQAYNEQFF.

There are many counts of this clone. J is TRBJ2-1 and V is TRBV4-2, with 11 bases that match TRBD2. The V gene end was trimmed by 7 bases and the J gene end by 4 bases; junction bases not matched to a gene: 6. The CDR3 is 15 residues long. Germline V gives CDR1 LGHNA, CDR2 YNFKEQ. CDR3 sequence: CASTPGTSGYNEQFF. CDR3 bases: TGTGCCAGCACCCCGGGGACTAGCGGATACAATGAGCAGTTCTTC.

Comment on this clone: This sample includes further DNA sequences coding for the same CDR3. The gene calls are TRBV19 and TRBJ2-1; D gene uncertain. The CDR3 spans 15 residues. The V gene's germline CDR1 is LNHDA and CDR2 SQIVND (reference sequence). V was trimmed by 1 base and J by 0 bases, leaving 7 bases between them. In DNA form, the CDR3 reads TGTGCCAGTAGTATAGCGGAAAGCTCCTACAATGAGCAGTTCTTC. Protein sequence: CASSIAESSYNEQFF.

The rearrangement uses TRBV11-2 and TRBJ1-2, with D possibly TRBD1 on 5 matching bases. V lost 6 bases to trimming and J lost 2 bases, with 16 bases between them. The CDR3 length is 15 residues. Germline values: CDR1 SGHAT, CDR2 FQNNGV. The CDR3 DNA reads as TGTGCCAGCAGTCCCGCGTTTAAGGGGAACTATGGCTACACCTTC. Its translation is CASSPAFKGNYGYTF.

The chain employs TRBV6-1 and TRBJ1-4, with 7 nucleotides matching TRBD1. The germline CDR1 and CDR2 sequences are MNHNS and SASEGT. V shed 1 base, J shed 8 bases, and the junction held 10 bases outside the gene matches. The CDR3 spans 16 residues. The CDR3 bases are TGTGCCAGCAGTGAAGAGCTGGACAGGTCGTTGGAAAAACTGTTTTTT. Translating gives CASSEELDRSLEKLFF.

This chain links TRBV11-3 with TRBJ2-2, with D perhaps matching TRBD2 (5 bases). Germline-derived CDR1 and CDR2 are SGHNT and YENEEA. This CDR3 is built from 14 residues. V was pared by 5 bases and J by 3 bases, with 10 bases between. As DNA, the CDR3 is TGTGCCAGCAGCCCCGAGGGCTACACCGGGGAGCTGTTTTTT. Residues: CASSPEGYTGELFF.

V gene TRBV7-8 combines with J gene TRBJ2-7, with a possible D match to TRBD2 (6 bases). CDR1 is SGHVS and CDR2 is FQNEAQ in the germline V gene. The CDR3 loop spans 17 amino acids. With 4 bases removed from V and 4 bases from J, the gap between germline ends came to 23 bases. CDR3 nucleotides: TGTGCCAGCAGCTACCCCTGGGGACTGAGGGTTTTTTACGAGCAGTACTTC. Translating it yields CASSYPWGLRVFYEQYF.

The chain combines TRBV7-9 with TRBJ2-7, with 8 nucleotides matching TRBD1. The germline gives CDR1 SEHNR, CDR2 FQNEAQ (reference sequence). J was trimmed by 1 base and V by 4 bases; bases with no gene match: 3. The CDR3 totals 14 residues. CDR3 bases: TGTGCCAGCAGCTCTGGGACAGGTTCCTACGAGCAGTACTTC. It specifies CASSSGTGSYEQYF.

V is TRBV7-2 and J is TRBJ1-5; TRBD1 aligns across 10 bases. The germline V gene has CDR1 SGHTA and CDR2 FQGNSA. The CDR3 loop spans 14 amino acids. Trimming took 5 bases from V and 5 from J; bases not matched to a gene: 3. The CDR3 coding sequence is TGTGCCAGCAGCATAGGGACAGGGGATCAGCCCCAGCATTTT. Its translation: CASSIGTGDQPQHF.

The rearrangement joins TRBV11-2 to TRBJ2-7, with a possible D match to TRBD1 (5 bases). Trimming removed 0 bases from V and 0 bases from J, with 18 bases in between. CDR3 length: 18 amino acids. The germline V gene has CDR1 SGHAT and CDR2 FQNNGV. In nucleotides, the CDR3 is TGTGCCAGCAGCTTAGATTCTAGGGGTAATCTCGCCTCCTACGAGCAGTACTTC. Protein sequence: CASSLDSRGNLASYEQYF. Together with reference TRBV11-2 and TRBJ2-7, the CDR3 gives the full variable domain: EAGVAQSPRYKIIEKRQSVAFWCNPISGHATLYWYQQILGQGPKLLIQFQNNGVVDDSQLPKDRFSAERLKGVDSTLKIQPAKLEDSAVYLCASSLDSRGNLASYEQYFGPGTRLTVT.

CDR3 sequence reads: CASQGLSTPEQFF. The CDR3 DNA is TGTGCCAGCCAGGGTTTGAGTACCCCCGAGCAGTTCTTC. J is TRBJ2-1 and V is TRBV25-1, with a possible D match to TRBD1 (5 bases). The CDR3 has 13 amino acids. Germline CDR1 is MGHDK and CDR2 is SYGVNS. The V end lost 8 bases, the J end lost 10 bases, and 18 bases lay between the germline ends.

The chain is built from TRBV4-1 and TRBJ2-7, with D uncertain. From germline, CDR1 is MGHRA and CDR2 YSYEKL. CDR3 length equals 15 residues. Trimming removed 4 bases from V and 1 base from J, with 14 bases in between. CDR3 sequence (DNA): TGCGCCAGCAGCCCCAATTACTGGTGGTCCTACGAGCAGTACTTC. Its translation is CASSPNYWWSYEQYF.

V and J are TRBV19 and TRBJ1-5; TRBD1 matches at 8 bases. The J segment lost 3 bases and the V segment lost 4 bases, leaving 11 bases of the junction unmatched. The germline V gene encodes CDR1 LNHDA and CDR2 SQIVND (reference sequence). This CDR3 region has 17 residues. CDR3 sequence reads: CASSKNPGGRNNQPQHF. Here the CDR3 DNA reads TGTGCCAGTAGTAAAAACCCAGGGGGCCGTAACAATCAGCCCCAGCATTTT.

The V call is TRBV14, the J call TRBJ2-2; possible D gene TRBD1, 6 bases. With 2 bases removed from V and 0 bases from J, the gap between germline ends came to 10 bases. This CDR3 is 16 amino acids long. CDR1 and CDR2 from the germline V gene are SGHDN and FVKESK. CDR3 DNA: TGTGCCAGCAGCCAATTGGCAGGGGCGAACACCGGGGAGCTGTTTTTT. Translating gives CASSQLAGANTGELFF.

This chain connects TRBV7-8 to TRBJ1-5; 7 nucleotides line up with TRBD1. The CDR3 covers 13 residues. V trimming: 5 bases; J trimming: 4 bases; junction bases outside the gene matches: 2. CDR1 and CDR2 (germline): SGHVS, FQNEAQ. CDR3 protein: CASSQQGNQPQHF. The CDR3 DNA is TGTGCCAGCAGCCAACAGGGGAATCAGCCCCAGCATTTT.

The CDR3 here is CASSRDTQYYEQYF. CDR3 nucleotides: TGTGCCAGCAGCCGGGACACCCAATACTACGAGCAGTACTTC. The chain carries TRBV27 and TRBJ2-7; tentatively, D is TRBD1 (6 bases). Germline CDR1 reads MNHEY; CDR2 reads SMNVEV (reference sequence). With 6 bases removed from V and 3 bases from J, the gap between germline ends came to 15 bases. The CDR3 spans 14 residues.

This clone has more than one count but fewer than ten. The J gene is TRBJ1-2, the V gene TRBV6-5, with a possible D match to TRBD1 (5 bases). Germline V gives CDR1 MNHEY, CDR2 SVGAGI. This CDR3 has 13 residues. V was trimmed by 8 bases and J by 4 bases, leaving 14 bases between them. The CDR3 region has the DNA TGTGCCAGCGGGGCCGGAAGCTCCTATGGCTACACCTTC. Translation gives CASGAGSSYGYTF.

The sample holds a few counts of this clone. This sequence joins TRBV19 and TRBJ2-3, with 7 bases identical to TRBD1. The J segment lost 1 base and the V segment lost 4 bases, leaving 5 bases of the junction unmatched. The CDR3 spans 15 residues. Germline V lookup: CDR1 LNHDA, CDR2 SQIVND (reference sequence). CDR3 protein: CASSTGTVGTDTQYF. The CDR3 DNA is TGTGCCAGTAGTACCGGGACAGTGGGCACAGATACGCAGTATTTT.

This clone has a handful of counts. The V and J genes are TRBV28 and TRBJ2-3; TRBD1 matches 10 bases. CDR3 length: 20 amino acids. CDR1 is MDHEN, CDR2 SYDVKM, per germline. V was clipped by 5 bases and J by 3 bases; unmatched bases: 20. Here the CDR3 reads CASSLGKGQGVWYDTDTQYF. CDR3 coding DNA: TGTGCCAGCAGTCTAGGCAAAGGACAGGGGGTCTGGTATGATACAGATACGCAGTATTTT.

This clone has just a few counts. This rearrangement joins TRBV6-1 to TRBJ2-1; no definite D call. The germline gives CDR1 MNHNS, CDR2 SASEGT. V lost 1 base and J 8 bases, leaving 12 bases between the germline ends. The CDR3 length is 14 residues. CDR3 amino acids: CASSEGGIVYEQFF. CDR3 in DNA: TGTGCCAGCAGTGAAGGGGGTATAGTCTATGAGCAGTTCTTC.

The chain combines TRBV4-2 with TRBJ2-3; 10 positions match TRBD1. Germline CDR1 is LGHNA and CDR2 is YNFKEQ. The CDR3 extends over 15 amino acids. V shed 2 bases, J shed 4 bases, and the junction held 3 bases outside the gene matches. The CDR3 here is CASSQPGQGADTQYF. Here the CDR3 DNA reads TGTGCCAGCAGCCAACCAGGACAGGGGGCAGATACGCAGTATTTT.

This chain uses TRBV25-1 with TRBJ1-4, with D perhaps TRBD1 (5 bases). V shed 0 bases and J shed 3 bases, with 17 bases lying between them. The CDR3 totals 18 residues. The germline gives CDR1 MGHDK, CDR2 SYGVNS. CDR3: CASSEYESRGDANEKLFF. The CDR3 DNA reads as TGTGCCAGCAGTGAATATGAATCACGAGGGGATGCTAATGAAAAACTGTTTTTT.

The chain uses TRBV29-1 and TRBJ2-5; TRBD1 matches 10 bases. The CDR3 is 14 amino acids. The germline V gene has CDR1 SQVTM and CDR2 ANQGSEA. V shed 4 bases and J 11 bases; nucleotides not matched to a gene: 13. This chain's CDR3 is CSVVAWTGGNEQYF. CDR3 nucleotide sequence: TGCAGCGTTGTAGCGTGGACAGGGGGAAATGAGCAGTACTTC.

The rearrangement links TRBV19 to TRBJ1-2; D not resolved. The CDR3 has 15 amino acids. Germline V lookup: CDR1 LNHDA, CDR2 SQIVND (reference sequence). V lost 3 bases to trimming and J lost 4 bases, with 15 bases between them. The CDR3, as DNA: TGTGCCAGTAGTATGGGTTCGCGCCTTACCTATGGCTACACCTTC. This encodes CASSMGSRLTYGYTF.

This clone was seen a few times. Other DNA sequences in the sample encode the same CDR3. V is TRBV11-2 and J is TRBJ2-7, with 10 positions matching TRBD2. V shed 3 bases and J 4 bases; nucleotides not matched to a gene: 3. There are 14 residues in the CDR3. The germline CDR1 and CDR2 sequences are SGHAT and FQNNGV. The CDR3: CASSFGLAEYEQYF. CDR3 coding DNA: TGTGCCAGCAGCTTCGGACTAGCGGAATACGAGCAGTACTTC. The variable domain in full, completed from reference TRBV11-2 and TRBJ2-7, reads EAGVAQSPRYKIIEKRQSVAFWCNPISGHATLYWYQQILGQGPKLLIQFQNNGVVDDSQLPKDRFSAERLKGVDSTLKIQPAKLEDSAVYLCASSFGLAEYEQYFGPGTRLTVT.